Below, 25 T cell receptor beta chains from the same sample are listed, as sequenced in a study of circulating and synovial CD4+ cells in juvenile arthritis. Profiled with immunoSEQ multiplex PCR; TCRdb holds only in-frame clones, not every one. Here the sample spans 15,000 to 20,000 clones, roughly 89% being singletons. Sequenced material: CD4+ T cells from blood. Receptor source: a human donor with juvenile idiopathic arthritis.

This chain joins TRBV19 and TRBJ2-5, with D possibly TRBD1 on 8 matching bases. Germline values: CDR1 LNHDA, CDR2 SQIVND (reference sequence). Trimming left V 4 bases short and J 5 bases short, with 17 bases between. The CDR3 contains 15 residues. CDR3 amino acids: CASSTTGGGRETQYF. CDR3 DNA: TGTGCCAGTAGTACTACAGGGGGAGGGAGGGAGACCCAGTACTTC.

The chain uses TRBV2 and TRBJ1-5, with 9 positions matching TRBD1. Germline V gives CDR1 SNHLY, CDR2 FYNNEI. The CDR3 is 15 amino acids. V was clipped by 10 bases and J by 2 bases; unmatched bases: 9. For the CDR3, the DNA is TGTGCCACCCGACAGGGGGATCTCGGCAATCAGCCCCAGCATTTT. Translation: CATRQGDLGNQPQHF.

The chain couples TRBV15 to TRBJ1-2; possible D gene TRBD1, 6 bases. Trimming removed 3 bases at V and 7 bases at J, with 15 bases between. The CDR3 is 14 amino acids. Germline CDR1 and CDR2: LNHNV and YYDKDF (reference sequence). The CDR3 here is CATSREGGARGYTF. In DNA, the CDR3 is TGTGCCACCAGCAGGGAAGGGGGGGCCCGTGGCTACACCTTC.

The CDR3 sequence: CATRARENTEAFF. In nucleotides, the CDR3 is TGTGCCACAAGGGCCCGGGAGAACACTGAAGCTTTCTTT. The chain employs TRBV10-3 and TRBJ1-1; unclear D gene. CDR3 size: 13 residues. The germline V gene has CDR1 ENHRY and CDR2 SYGVKD. Trimming stripped 10 bases from V and 1 base from J, with 13 bases between.

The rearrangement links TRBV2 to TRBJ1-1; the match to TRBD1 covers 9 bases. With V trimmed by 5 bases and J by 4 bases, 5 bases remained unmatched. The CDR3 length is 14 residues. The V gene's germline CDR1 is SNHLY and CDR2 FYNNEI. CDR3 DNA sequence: TGTGCCAGCAGTCAAGACAGGGGGGTCACTGAAGCTTTCTTT. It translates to CASSQDRGVTEAFF.

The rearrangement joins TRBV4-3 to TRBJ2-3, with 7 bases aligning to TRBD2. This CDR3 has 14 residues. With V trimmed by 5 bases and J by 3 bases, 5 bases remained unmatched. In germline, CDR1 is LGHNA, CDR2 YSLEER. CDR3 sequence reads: CASSYRTSTDTQYF. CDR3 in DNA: TGCGCCAGCAGCTACCGGACTAGTACAGATACGCAGTATTTT.

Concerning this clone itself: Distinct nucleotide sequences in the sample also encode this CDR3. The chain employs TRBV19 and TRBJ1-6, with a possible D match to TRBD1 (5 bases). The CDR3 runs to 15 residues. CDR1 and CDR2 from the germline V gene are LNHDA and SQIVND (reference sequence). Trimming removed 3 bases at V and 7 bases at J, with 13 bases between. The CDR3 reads CASSIKGQQNSPLHF. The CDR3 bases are TGTGCCAGTAGTATCAAAGGACAACAGAATTCACCCCTCCACTTT. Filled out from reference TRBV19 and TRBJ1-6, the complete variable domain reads DGGITQSPKYLFRKEGQNVTLSCEQNLNHDAMYWYRQDPGQGLRLIYYSQIVNDFQKGDIAEGYSVSREKKESFPLTVTSAQKNPTAFYLCASSIKGQQNSPLHFGNGTRLTVT.

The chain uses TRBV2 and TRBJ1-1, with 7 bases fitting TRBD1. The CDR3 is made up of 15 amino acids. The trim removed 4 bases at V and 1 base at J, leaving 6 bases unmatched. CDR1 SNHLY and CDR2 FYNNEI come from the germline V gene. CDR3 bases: TGTGCCAGCAGTGGACAGGGTTTGGAGAACACTGAAGCTTTCTTT. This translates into CASSGQGLENTEAFF.

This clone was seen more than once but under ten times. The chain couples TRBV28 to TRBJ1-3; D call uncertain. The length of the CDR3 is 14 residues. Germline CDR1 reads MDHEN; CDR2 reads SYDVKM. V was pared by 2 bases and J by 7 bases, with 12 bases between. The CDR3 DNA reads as TGTGCCAGCAGTTTAAAACCGGGAGGGAACACCATATATTTT. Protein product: CASSLKPGGNTIYF.

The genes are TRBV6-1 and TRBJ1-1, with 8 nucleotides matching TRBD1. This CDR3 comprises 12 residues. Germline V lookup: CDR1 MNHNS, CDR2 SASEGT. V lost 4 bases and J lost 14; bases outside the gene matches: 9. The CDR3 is CASSALMDRAFF. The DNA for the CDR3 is TGTGCCAGCAGTGCCCTTATGGACAGGGCATTCTTT.

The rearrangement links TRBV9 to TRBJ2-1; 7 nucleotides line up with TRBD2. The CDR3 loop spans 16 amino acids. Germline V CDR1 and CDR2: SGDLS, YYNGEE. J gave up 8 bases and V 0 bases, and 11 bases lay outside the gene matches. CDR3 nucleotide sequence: TGTGCCAGCAGCGTAGCTTGGAAAGCGGGGCTCTATGAGCAGTTCTTC. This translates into CASSVAWKAGLYEQFF.

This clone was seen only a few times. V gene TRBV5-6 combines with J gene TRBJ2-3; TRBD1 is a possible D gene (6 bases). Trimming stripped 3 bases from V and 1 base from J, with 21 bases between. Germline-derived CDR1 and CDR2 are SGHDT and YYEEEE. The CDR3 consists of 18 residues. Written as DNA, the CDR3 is TGTGCCAGCAGCTCCATCCTAGACCTAGGGGGTGGCACAGATACGCAGTATTTT. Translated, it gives CASSSILDLGGGTDTQYF.

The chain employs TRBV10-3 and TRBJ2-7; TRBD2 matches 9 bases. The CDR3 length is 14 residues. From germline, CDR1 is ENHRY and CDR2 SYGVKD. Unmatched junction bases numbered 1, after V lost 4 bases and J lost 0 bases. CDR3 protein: CAISGTSDSYEQYF. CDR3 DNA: TGTGCCATCAGTGGGACTAGCGACTCCTACGAGCAGTACTTC.

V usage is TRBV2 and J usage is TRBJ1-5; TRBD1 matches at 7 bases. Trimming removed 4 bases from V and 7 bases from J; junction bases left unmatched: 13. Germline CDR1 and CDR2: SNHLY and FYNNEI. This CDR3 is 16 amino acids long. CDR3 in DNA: TGTGCCAGCAGTGCCGGGACAGCCTACGAGGGGCAGCCCCAGCATTTT. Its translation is CASSAGTAYEGQPQHF.

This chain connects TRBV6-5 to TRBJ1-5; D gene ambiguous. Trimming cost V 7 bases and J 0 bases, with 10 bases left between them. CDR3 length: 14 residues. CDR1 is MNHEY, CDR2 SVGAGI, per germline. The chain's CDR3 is CASNADYSNQPQHF. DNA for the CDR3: TGTGCCAGCAACGCAGATTATAGCAATCAGCCCCAGCATTTT.

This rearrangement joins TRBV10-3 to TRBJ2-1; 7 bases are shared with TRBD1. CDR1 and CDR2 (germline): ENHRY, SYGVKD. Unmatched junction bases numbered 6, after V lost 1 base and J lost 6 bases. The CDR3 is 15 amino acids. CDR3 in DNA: TGTGCCATCAGTGAGTGGGACAAGGGGGCCAATGAGCAGTTCTTC. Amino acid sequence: CAISEWDKGANEQFF.

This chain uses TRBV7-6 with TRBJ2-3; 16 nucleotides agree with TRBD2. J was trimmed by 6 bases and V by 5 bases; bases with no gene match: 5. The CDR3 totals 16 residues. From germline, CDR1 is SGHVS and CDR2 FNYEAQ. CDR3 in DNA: TGTGCCAGCAGCATCCAGGGACTAGCGGGAGGGGATACGCAGTATTTT. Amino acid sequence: CASSIQGLAGGDTQYF.

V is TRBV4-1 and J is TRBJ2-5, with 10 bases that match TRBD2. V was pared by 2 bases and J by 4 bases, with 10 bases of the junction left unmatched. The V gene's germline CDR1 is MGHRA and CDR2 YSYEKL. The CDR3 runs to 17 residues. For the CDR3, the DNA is TGCGCCAGCAGCCAAAGCCTCTCTAGCGGGAGCCGAGAGACCCAGTACTTC. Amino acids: CASSQSLSSGSRETQYF.

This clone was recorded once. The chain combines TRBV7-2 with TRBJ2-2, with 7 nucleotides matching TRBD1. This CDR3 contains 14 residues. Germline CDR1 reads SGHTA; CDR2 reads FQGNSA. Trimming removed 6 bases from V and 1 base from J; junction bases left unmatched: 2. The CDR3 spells CASSRDRNTGELFF. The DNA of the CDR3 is TGTGCCAGCAGTAGGGACAGGAACACCGGGGAGCTGTTTTTT.

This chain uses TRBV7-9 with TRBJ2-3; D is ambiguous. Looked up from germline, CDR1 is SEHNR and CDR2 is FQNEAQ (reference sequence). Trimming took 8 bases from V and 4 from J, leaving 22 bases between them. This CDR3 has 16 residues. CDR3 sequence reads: CASCRERPGFPDTQYF. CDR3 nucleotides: TGTGCCAGCTGCCGAGAACGCCCGGGTTTTCCAGATACGCAGTATTTT.

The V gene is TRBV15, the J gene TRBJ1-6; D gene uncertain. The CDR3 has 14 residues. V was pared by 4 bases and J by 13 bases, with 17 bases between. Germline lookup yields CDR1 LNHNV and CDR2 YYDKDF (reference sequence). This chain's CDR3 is CATSTGTLVPPLHF. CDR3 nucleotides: TGTGCCACCAGCACGGGAACCTTAGTCCCCCCCCTCCACTTT.

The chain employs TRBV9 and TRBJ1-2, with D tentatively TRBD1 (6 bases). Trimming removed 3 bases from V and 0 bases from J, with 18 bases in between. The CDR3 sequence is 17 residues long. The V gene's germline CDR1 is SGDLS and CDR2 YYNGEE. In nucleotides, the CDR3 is TGTGCCAGCAGCGGAGGCCCTAGGGGGAAATCTAACTATGGCTACACCTTC. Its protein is CASSGGPRGKSNYGYTF.

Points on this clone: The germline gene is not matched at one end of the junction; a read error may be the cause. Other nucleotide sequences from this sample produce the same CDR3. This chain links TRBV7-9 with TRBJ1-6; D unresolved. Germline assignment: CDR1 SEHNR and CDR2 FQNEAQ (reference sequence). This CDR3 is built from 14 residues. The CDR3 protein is CASSLAGGNSPLHF. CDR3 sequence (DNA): TGTGCCAGCAGCTTAGCAGGAGGGAATTCACCCCTCCATTTT.

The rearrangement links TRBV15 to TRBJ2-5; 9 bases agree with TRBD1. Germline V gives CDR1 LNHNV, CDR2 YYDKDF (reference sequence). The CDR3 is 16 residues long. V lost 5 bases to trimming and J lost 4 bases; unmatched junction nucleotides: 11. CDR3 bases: TGTGCCACCAGCCCGCCGGGACAGGGTAAAGGAGAGACCCAGTACTTC. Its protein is CATSPPGQGKGETQYF.

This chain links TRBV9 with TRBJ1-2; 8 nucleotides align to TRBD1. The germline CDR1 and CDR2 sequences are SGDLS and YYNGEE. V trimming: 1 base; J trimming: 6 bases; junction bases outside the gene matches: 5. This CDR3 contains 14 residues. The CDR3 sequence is CASSVNPTGDGYTF. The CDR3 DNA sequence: TGTGCCAGCAGCGTAAACCCGACAGGGGATGGCTACACCTTC. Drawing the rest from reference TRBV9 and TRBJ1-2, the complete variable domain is DSGVTQTPKHLITATGQRVTLRCSPRSGDLSVYWYQQSLDQGLQFLIQYYNGEERAKGNILERFSAQQFPDLHSELNLSSLELGDSALYFCASSVNPTGDGYTFGSGTRLTVV.